The 30 T cell receptor beta chains listed next were all sequenced from one sample in a study of regulatory T cells in long-lasting Graves disease (dated by TCRdb to about 2021). Library method: multiplex PCR. Sequencing used an Illumina HiSeq 4000. To build TCR beta libraries, CDR3 regions were amplified by Arm-PCR using iRepertoire HTBI primers. TCRdb reprocessed the public reads (quality trimming at Q25 with fastp, clone calling with MiXCR) and kept in-frame beta chains. Each CDR3 protein gets just one entry, which takes the most common genes and DNA from the rows behind it. The sample table shows about 660,000 distinct CDR3 sequences, and 30% are seen once. The top ten clones comprise 40% to 55% of the sample. The sample's time point label, decoded: persistent/refractory GD, antithyroid drugs over 5 years with positive TRAb. For both TCR sequencing and RNA sequencing, RNA was extracted from PBMCs using TRIzol.

The sequences come from peripheral blood mononuclear cells (PBMCs), collected when the disease was refractory, from a patient treated with antithyroid drugs. Receptor source: a female donor with Graves disease.

About this clonotype itself: A much bigger clone sits one base away, suggesting this may be a read error. J is TRBJ2-7 and V is TRBV6-1; 9 bases agree with TRBD1. V dropped 3 bases and J dropped 4; count of bases not matched to a gene: 19. The CDR3 length is 19 residues. Germline values: CDR1 MNHNS, CDR2 SASEGT. The CDR3 is CASSDSWDRAKRAGYEQYF. The CDR3 region has the DNA TGTGCCAGCAGTGACTCCTGGGACAGGGCAAAGCGGGCAGGATACGAGCAGTACTTC.

V and J are TRBV19 and TRBJ2-7; TRBD1 might be the D (6 bases). V lost 8 bases to trimming and J lost 3 bases, with 14 bases between them. The CDR3 totals 13 residues. The V gene's germline CDR1 is LNHDA and CDR2 SQIVND (reference sequence). The CDR3 bases are TGTGCCAGTGGGTGGGGGCCCCGCTACGAGCAGTACTTC. Translated, it gives CASGWGPRYEQYF.

This clonotype was picked up many times. This chain links TRBV27 with TRBJ1-1, with TRBD1 identical over 7 bases. V lost 7 bases and J lost 5; bases outside the gene matches: 10. The CDR3 runs 14 residues. The germline V gene has CDR1 MNHEY and CDR2 SMNVEV (reference sequence). Here the CDR3 reads CASNRQGLWTEAFF. The DNA of the CDR3 is TGTGCCAGCAATCGACAGGGATTGTGGACTGAAGCTTTCTTT.

The DNA of the CDR3 is TGTGCCAGCACCTATTACCCCACCAATGAGCAGTTCTTC. Protein product: CASTYYPTNEQFF. The chain combines TRBV6-1 with TRBJ2-1; D remains unclear. The germline gives CDR1 MNHNS, CDR2 SASEGT. V lost 7 bases, J lost 6 bases, and 13 bases lay in between. The CDR3 contains 13 residues.

V gene TRBV9 combines with J gene TRBJ2-5; 8 positions match TRBD2. Gene TRBJ2-7 matches the end of the DNA better, so the J call may be wrong. Looked up from germline, CDR1 is SGDLS and CDR2 is YYNGEE. The CDR3 runs to 15 residues. CDR3 DNA sequence: TGTGCCAGCAGCGTCCTAGCGGGCGACTCCTACGAGCAGTACTTC. Translation: CASSVLAGDSYEQYF.

This clonotype was observed a few times. This chain uses TRBV19 with TRBJ1-1; no reliable D call. CDR1 and CDR2 from the germline V gene are LNHDA and SQIVND (reference sequence). V gave up 6 bases and J gave up 1 base, with 21 bases separating them. The CDR3 has 17 residues. CDR3: CASSQRHPSTRNTEAFF. DNA for the CDR3: TGTGCCAGTAGCCAACGACACCCCTCAACCAGGAACACTGAAGCTTTCTTT.

A few counts support this clonotype. The chain carries TRBV7-9 and TRBJ2-5, with D uncertain. The germline CDR1 and CDR2 sequences are SEHNR and FQNEAQ (reference sequence). The CDR3 spans 14 residues. V was clipped by 8 bases and J by 0 bases, with 13 bases between them. The CDR3 DNA reads as TGTGCCAGCCTATACGGACGGTACCAAGAGACCCAGTACTTC. This codes for CASLYGRYQETQYF.

The gene calls are TRBV4-1 and TRBJ2-1; D gene uncertain. V shed 1 base and J shed 10 bases, with 5 bases lying between them. This CDR3 comprises 11 residues. Germline CDR1 reads MGHRA; CDR2 reads YSYEKL. The CDR3 region is CASSQGLEQFF. Here the CDR3 DNA reads TGCGCCAGCAGCCAAGGACTCGAGCAGTTCTTC.

This clonotype was observed at least ten times. Mismatch with germline at one junction end may stem from a read error. This chain links TRBV5-1 with TRBJ1-5, with D perhaps matching TRBD1 (6 bases). The CDR3 loop spans 14 amino acids. CDR1 SGHRS and CDR2 YFSETQ come from the germline V gene. The CDR3 DNA follows: TGTGCCAGCAGTTTAGAGGGGGGCAATCAGCCCCAGCATTTT. As protein: CASSLEGGNQPQHF.

Comment on this clonotype: This may arise from a read error, as a much more abundant clone is one base away. This chain links TRBV11-2 with TRBJ1-1; 8 bases fit TRBD1. Germline V lookup: CDR1 SGHAT, CDR2 FQNNGV. CDR3 size: 15 residues. After removal of 8 bases from V and 4 bases from J, the junction contained 12 bases not matched to a gene. The CDR3 is CASGSSDRGATEAFF. CDR3 in DNA: TGTGCCAGCGGCTCTTCCGACAGGGGCGCCACTGAAGCTTTCTTT.

CDR3 in amino acids: CASSIVLGQPQHF. The CDR3 DNA reads as TGTGCCAGTAGTATAGTTTTAGGACAGCCCCAGCATTTT. The rearrangement links TRBV19 to TRBJ1-5; D gene uncertain. The CDR3 is 13 residues long. The germline V and J ends were trimmed by 1 base and 7 bases, with 8 bases remaining between them. Germline CDR1 reads LNHDA; CDR2 reads SQIVND (reference sequence). Combining the CDR3 with reference TRBV19 and TRBJ1-5 gives the whole variable domain DGGITQSPKYLFRKEGQNVTLSCEQNLNHDAMYWYRQDPGQGLRLIYYSQIVNDFQKGDIAEGYSVSREKKESFPLTVTSAQKNPTAFYLCASSIVLGQPQHFGDGTRLSIL.

This clonotype has a handful of counts. The chain carries TRBV6-2 or TRBV6-3 and TRBJ1-5; D is uncertain. The CDR3 runs 15 residues. Germline CDR1 MNHEY, CDR2 SVGEGT. The V gene lost 2 bases and the J gene lost 3 bases, with 11 bases spanning the gap. The CDR3 bases are TGTGCCAGCAGTTACGTGAACGGTAACAATCAGCCCCAGCATTTT. It specifies CASSYVNGNNQPQHF.

In its sample, this clonotype was seen a few times. J is TRBJ1-1 and V is TRBV7-3; no definite D call. The CDR3 is 14 amino acids. From germline, CDR1 is SGHTA and CDR2 FQGTGA. The V end lost 2 bases, the J end lost 4 bases, and 11 bases lay between the germline ends. CDR3 amino acids: CASSLFQVSTEAFF. The CDR3 region has the DNA TGTGCCAGCAGCTTATTCCAGGTGTCCACTGAAGCTTTCTTT. The whole variable domain, remainder taken from reference TRBV7-3 and TRBJ1-1, is GAGVSQTPSNKVTEKGKYVELRCDPISGHTALYWYRQSLGQGPEFLIYFQGTGAADDSGLPNDRFFAVRPEGSVSTLKIQRTERGDSAVYLCASSLFQVSTEAFFGQGTRLTVV.

This clonotype was detected a few times. The chain combines TRBV6-5 with TRBJ2-1; 9 bases fit TRBD1. The V and J ends lost 3 bases and 3 bases, in that order; junction bases with no gene match: 6. The CDR3 is made up of 16 amino acids. Germline V gene data show CDR1 as MNHEY and CDR2 as SVGAGI. The CDR3 DNA reads TGTGCCAGCAGTTATTGGCCGGGACAGGGCTACAATGAGCAGTTCTTC. Translating gives CASSYWPGQGYNEQFF.

The chain has TRBV2 and TRBJ1-2; D unresolved. Germline V lookup: CDR1 SNHLY, CDR2 FYNNEI. The CDR3 length is 14 residues. V was cut by 2 bases and J by 1 base, with 8 bases left in between. Here the CDR3 reads CASSEKRNNYGYTF. CDR3 nucleotides: TGTGCCAGCAGTGAAAAGAGAAATAACTATGGCTACACCTTC.

This clonotype was found a few times. V is TRBV19 and J is TRBJ2-5; D not resolved. Germline lookup yields CDR1 LNHDA and CDR2 SQIVND (reference sequence). Trimming left V 3 bases short and J 7 bases short, with 6 bases between. The CDR3 runs 11 residues. The CDR3, as DNA: TGTGCCAGTAGTATCGATCGGACCCAGTACTTC. Its translation is CASSIDRTQYF.

This clonotype was counted many times. V and J are TRBV6-5 and TRBJ1-1; D perhaps matches TRBD1 (5 bases). The CDR3 is 15 residues long. Germline CDR1 and CDR2: MNHEY and SVGAGI. Trimming left V 2 bases short and J 1 base short, with 11 bases between. The CDR3 DNA sequence: TGTGCCAGCAGTTACGCCCCGCAGGGGAACACTGAAGCTTTCTTT. Encoded protein: CASSYAPQGNTEAFF.

This clonotype showed up many times. The gene calls are TRBV10-3 and TRBJ2-2; 14 bases map to TRBD2. The CDR3 extends over 16 amino acids. Germline loops: CDR1 ENHRY, CDR2 SYGVKD. Unmatched junction bases numbered 7, after V lost 7 bases and J lost 6 bases. The CDR3 coding sequence is TGTGCCATCAACCGAGGGACTAGCGGGAGTGCCGGGGAGCTGTTTTTT. This translates into CAINRGTSGSAGELFF.

The rearrangement links TRBV2 to TRBJ1-4; D gene ambiguous. The V gene's germline CDR1 is SNHLY and CDR2 FYNNEI. This CDR3 spans 15 amino acids. V was clipped by 1 base and J by 3 bases, with 9 bases between them. For the CDR3, the DNA is TGTGCCAGCAGTGAAGGGGAGGCGGCTAATGAAAAACTGTTTTTT. It encodes CASSEGEAANEKLFF.

A word on this clonotype: One base away lies a much larger clone, so this may be a sequencing read error. The gene calls are TRBV30 and TRBJ2-2; no reliable D call. Germline V lookup: CDR1 GTSNPN, CDR2 SVGIG (reference sequence). This CDR3 is built from 12 residues. CDR3 DNA sequence: TGTGCCAGGAGTGTAAGGACCGAGAGAAGGTTTTTT. Protein: CARSVRTERRFF.

In this sample, this clonotype turned up many times. The chain recombines TRBV18 with TRBJ1-5; D is uncertain. The germline gives CDR1 KGHSH, CDR2 LQKENI. V lost 3 bases and J lost 5, with 11 bases in between. The CDR3 is 14 residues long. The CDR3 nucleotides read TGTGCCAGCTCACCGGGCCCGAAGGATCAGCCCCAGCATTTT. Its translation: CASSPGPKDQPQHF.

Ten or more counts support this clonotype. This chain uses TRBV28 with TRBJ1-5; D gene uncertain. In germline, CDR1 is MDHEN, CDR2 SYDVKM. This CDR3 has 16 amino acids. With 6 bases removed from V and 4 bases from J, the gap between germline ends came to 19 bases. CDR3: CASSPSSLGLNQPQHF. DNA of the CDR3: TGTGCCAGCAGCCCCAGCTCTCTCGGACTAAATCAGCCCCAGCATTTT.

The chain carries TRBV5-5 and TRBJ2-5; D remains unclear. CDR3 length: 17 residues. Trimming removed 3 bases at V and 2 bases at J, with 20 bases between. Germline CDR1 and CDR2: SGHKS and YYEKEE (reference sequence). This CDR3 reads CASSYRAPLIPQETQYF. The DNA for the CDR3 is TGTGCCAGCAGCTATAGGGCCCCCCTTATTCCTCAAGAGACCCAGTACTTC.

This clonotype has just a few counts. The genes are TRBV6-1 and TRBJ2-7; 10 bases fit TRBD2. Germline CDR1 MNHNS, CDR2 SASEGT. The V and J ends lost 8 bases and 6 bases, in that order; junction bases with no gene match: 10. The CDR3 covers 14 residues. The CDR3 loop reads CASGLAGENFEQYF. CDR3 bases: TGTGCCAGCGGGCTAGCGGGAGAAAATTTCGAGCAGTACTTC.

The chain couples TRBV7-2 to TRBJ2-5; the D gene is possibly TRBD2 (5 bases). Germline V lookup: CDR1 SGHTA, CDR2 FQGNSA. The CDR3 sequence is 14 residues long. V was trimmed by 2 bases and J by 7 bases, leaving 14 bases between them. CDR3 sequence (DNA): TGTGCCAGCAGCTTAAGTCGCGGGTCTGGGACCCAGTACTTC. It encodes CASSLSRGSGTQYF.

The CDR3, as DNA: TGCAGTGCCGGGGGGTACGAGCAGTACTTC. Amino acid sequence: CSAGGYEQYF. The chain combines TRBV20-1 with TRBJ2-7; 7 positions agree with TRBD2. V lost 6 bases to trimming and J lost 4 bases; unmatched junction nucleotides: 0. The CDR3 contains 10 residues. Germline CDR1 reads DFQATT; CDR2 reads SNEGSKA (reference sequence).

This clonotype appeared many times. The chain combines TRBV10-2 with TRBJ1-2; 8 nucleotides line up with TRBD1. The CDR3 spans 13 residues. V shed 6 bases, J shed 2 bases, and the junction held 2 bases outside the gene matches. Germline assignment: CDR1 WSHSY and CDR2 SAAADI. CDR3 amino acids: CASRGQGNYGYTF. The CDR3 nucleotides read TGCGCCAGCAGAGGACAGGGCAACTATGGCTACACCTTC.

The chain recombines TRBV29-1 with TRBJ1-2; TRBD1 is a possible D gene (5 bases). The germline V gene has CDR1 SQVTM and CDR2 ANQGSEA. There are 12 residues in the CDR3. V was clipped by 4 bases and J by 3 bases, with 9 bases between them. The CDR3 spells CSVGWGDYGYTF. CDR3 nucleotide sequence: TGCAGCGTTGGGTGGGGCGACTATGGCTACACCTTC.

This chain joins TRBV5-1 and TRBJ2-4, with D possibly TRBD1 on 5 matching bases. CDR3 length: 20 amino acids. Trimming removed 0 bases at V and 3 bases at J, with 25 bases between. Germline V gene lookup returns CDR1 SGHRS and CDR2 YFSETQ. CDR3 DNA sequence: TGCGCCAGCAGCTTGGAAATGGGTTTTGGTCCAGGGTCCGGCAAAAACATTCAGTACTTC. Translation: CASSLEMGFGPGSGKNIQYF.

Only one count was recorded for this clonotype. The gene calls are TRBV27 and TRBJ2-3; D is uncertain. This CDR3 region has 15 residues. CDR1 and CDR2 (germline): MNHEY, SMNVEV (reference sequence). V lost 5 bases and J lost 4, with 16 bases in between. The DNA of the CDR3 is TGTGCCAGCAGTCCGATCGGGTCAGGACCAGATACGCAGTATTTT. It yields the protein CASSPIGSGPDTQYF.